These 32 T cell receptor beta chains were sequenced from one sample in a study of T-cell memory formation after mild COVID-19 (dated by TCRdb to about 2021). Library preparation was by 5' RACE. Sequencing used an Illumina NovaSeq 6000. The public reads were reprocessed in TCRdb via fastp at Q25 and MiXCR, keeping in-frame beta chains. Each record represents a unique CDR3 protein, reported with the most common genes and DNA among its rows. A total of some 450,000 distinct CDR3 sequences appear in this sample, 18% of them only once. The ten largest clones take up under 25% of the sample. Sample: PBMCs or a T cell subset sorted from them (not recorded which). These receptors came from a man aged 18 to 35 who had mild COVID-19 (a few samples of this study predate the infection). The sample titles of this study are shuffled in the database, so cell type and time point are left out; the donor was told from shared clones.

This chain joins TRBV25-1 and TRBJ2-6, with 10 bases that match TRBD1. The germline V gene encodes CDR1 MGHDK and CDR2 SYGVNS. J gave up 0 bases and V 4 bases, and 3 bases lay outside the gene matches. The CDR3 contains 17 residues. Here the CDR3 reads CASSARDRGSGANVLTF. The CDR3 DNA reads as TGTGCCAGCAGTGCCCGGGACAGGGGCTCTGGGGCCAACGTCCTGACTTTC.

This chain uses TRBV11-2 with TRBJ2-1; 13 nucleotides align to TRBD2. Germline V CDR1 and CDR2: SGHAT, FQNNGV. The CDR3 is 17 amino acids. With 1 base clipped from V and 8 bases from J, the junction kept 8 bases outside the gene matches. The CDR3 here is CASSLAPTSGGDHEQFF. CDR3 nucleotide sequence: TGTGCCAGCAGCTTAGCCCCAACTAGCGGGGGGGATCATGAGCAGTTCTTC. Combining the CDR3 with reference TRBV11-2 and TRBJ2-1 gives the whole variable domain EAGVAQSPRYKIIEKRQSVAFWCNPISGHATLYWYQQILGQGPKLLIQFQNNGVVDDSQLPKDRFSAERLKGVDSTLKIQPAKLEDSAVYLCASSLAPTSGGDHEQFFGPGTRLTVL.

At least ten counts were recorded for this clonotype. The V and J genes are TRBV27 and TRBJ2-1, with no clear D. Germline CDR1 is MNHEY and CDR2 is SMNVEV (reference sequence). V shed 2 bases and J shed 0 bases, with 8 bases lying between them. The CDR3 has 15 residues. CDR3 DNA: TGTGCCAGCAGTTTAGGATCCAGCTCCTACAATGAGCAGTTCTTC. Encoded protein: CASSLGSSSYNEQFF.

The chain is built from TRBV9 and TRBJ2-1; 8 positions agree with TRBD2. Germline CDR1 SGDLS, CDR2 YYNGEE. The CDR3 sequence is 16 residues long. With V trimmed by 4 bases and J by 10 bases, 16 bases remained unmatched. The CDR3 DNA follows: TGTGCCAGCAGCTCGGGACTAGTCGAGTTTTCAGGGGAGCAGTTCTTC. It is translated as CASSSGLVEFSGEQFF. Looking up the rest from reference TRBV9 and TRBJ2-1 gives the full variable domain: DSGVTQTPKHLITATGQRVTLRCSPRSGDLSVYWYQQSLDQGLQFLIQYYNGEERAKGNILERFSAQQFPDLHSELNLSSLELGDSALYFCASSSGLVEFSGEQFFGPGTRLTVL.

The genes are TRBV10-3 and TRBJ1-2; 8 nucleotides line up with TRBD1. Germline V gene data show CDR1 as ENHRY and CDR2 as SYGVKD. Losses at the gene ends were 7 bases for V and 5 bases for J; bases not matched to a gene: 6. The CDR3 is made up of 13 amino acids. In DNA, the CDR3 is TGTGCCATCAACTCAGGGGGCCCATATGGCTACACCTTC. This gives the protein CAINSGGPYGYTF.

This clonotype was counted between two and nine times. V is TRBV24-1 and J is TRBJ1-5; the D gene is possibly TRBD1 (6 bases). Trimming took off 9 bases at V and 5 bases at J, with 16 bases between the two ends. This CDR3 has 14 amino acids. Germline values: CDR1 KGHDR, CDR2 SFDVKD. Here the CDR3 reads CATYGGGGDQPQHF. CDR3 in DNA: TGTGCCACCTATGGCGGAGGGGGTGATCAGCCCCAGCATTTT.

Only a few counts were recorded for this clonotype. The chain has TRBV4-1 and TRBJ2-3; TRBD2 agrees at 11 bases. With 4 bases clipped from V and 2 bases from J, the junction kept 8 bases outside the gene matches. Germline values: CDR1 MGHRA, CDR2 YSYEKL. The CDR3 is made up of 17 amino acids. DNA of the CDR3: TGCGCCAGCAGCCCCCTCGGGACTAGCGGTGACACAGATACGCAGTATTTT. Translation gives CASSPLGTSGDTDTQYF.

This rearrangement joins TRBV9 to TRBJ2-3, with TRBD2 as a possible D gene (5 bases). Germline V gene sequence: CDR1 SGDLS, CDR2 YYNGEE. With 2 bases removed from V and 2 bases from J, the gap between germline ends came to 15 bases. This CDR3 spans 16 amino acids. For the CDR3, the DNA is TGTGCCAGCAGCGTTCTGGCGGTGACTAACACAGATACGCAGTATTTT. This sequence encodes CASSVLAVTNTDTQYF.

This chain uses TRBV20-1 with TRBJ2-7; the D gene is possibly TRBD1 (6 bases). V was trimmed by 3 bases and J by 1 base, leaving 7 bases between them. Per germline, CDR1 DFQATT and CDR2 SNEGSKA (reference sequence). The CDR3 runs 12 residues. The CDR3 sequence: CSASRGSYEQYF. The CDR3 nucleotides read TGCAGTGCTAGCAGGGGATCCTACGAGCAGTACTTC.

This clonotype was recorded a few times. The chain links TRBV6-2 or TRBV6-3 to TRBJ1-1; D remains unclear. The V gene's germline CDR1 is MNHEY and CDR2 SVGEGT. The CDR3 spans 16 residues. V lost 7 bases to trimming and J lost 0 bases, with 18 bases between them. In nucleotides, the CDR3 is TGTGCCAGCAACGCTCGAGGGAGGTACATGAACACTGAAGCTTTCTTT. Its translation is CASNARGRYMNTEAFF.

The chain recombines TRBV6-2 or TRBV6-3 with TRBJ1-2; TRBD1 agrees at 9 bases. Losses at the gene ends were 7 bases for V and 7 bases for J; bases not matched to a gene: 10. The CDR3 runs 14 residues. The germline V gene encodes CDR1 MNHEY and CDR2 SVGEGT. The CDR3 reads CASTAQDRGIGYTF. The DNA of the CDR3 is TGTGCCAGCACCGCACAAGACAGGGGGATTGGCTACACCTTC.

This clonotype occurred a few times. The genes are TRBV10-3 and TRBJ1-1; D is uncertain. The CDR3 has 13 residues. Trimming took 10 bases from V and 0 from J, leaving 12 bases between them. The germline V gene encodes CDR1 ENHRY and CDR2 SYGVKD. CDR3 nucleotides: TGTGCCACCAAGGCCCCTCTGAACACTGAAGCTTTCTTT. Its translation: CATKAPLNTEAFF.

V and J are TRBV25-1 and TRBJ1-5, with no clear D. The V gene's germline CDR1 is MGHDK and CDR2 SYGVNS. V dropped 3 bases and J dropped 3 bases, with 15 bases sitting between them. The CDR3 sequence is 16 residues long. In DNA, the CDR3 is TGTGCCAGCAGTGAGTCAGGAGATCTGTACAATCAGCCCCAGCATTTT. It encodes CASSESGDLYNQPQHF.

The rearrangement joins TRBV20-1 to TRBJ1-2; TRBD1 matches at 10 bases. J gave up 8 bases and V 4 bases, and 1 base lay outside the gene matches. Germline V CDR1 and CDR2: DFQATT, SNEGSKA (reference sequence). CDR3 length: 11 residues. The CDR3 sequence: CSAKTGGGYTF. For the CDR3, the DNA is TGCAGTGCTAAGACAGGGGGCGGCTACACCTTC.

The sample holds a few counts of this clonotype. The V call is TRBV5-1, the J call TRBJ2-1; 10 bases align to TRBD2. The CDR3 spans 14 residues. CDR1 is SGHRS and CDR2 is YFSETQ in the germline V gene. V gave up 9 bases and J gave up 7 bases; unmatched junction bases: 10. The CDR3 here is CATKEAGGLNEQFF. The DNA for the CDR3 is TGCGCCACCAAGGAAGCGGGGGGGCTTAATGAGCAGTTCTTC.

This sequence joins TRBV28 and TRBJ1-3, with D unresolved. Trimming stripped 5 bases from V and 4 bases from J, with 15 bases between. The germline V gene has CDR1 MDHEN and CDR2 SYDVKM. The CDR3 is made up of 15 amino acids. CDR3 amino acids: CASSQIHTGGNTIYF. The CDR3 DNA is TGTGCCAGCAGTCAAATTCACACGGGGGGAAACACCATATATTTT.

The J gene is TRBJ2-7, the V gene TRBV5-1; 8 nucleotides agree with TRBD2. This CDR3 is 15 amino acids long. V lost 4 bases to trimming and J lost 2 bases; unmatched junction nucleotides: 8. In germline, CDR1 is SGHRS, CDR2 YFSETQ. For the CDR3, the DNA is TGCGCCAGCAGCATAAGCGGGGGACCTACCTACGAGCAGTACTTC. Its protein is CASSISGGPTYEQYF.

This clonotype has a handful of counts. CDR3 residues: CASSPPGAEAFF. The CDR3, as DNA: TGTGCCAGCTCACCGCCGGGAGCCGAAGCTTTCTTT. This sequence joins TRBV18 and TRBJ1-1; D call uncertain. Germline V gene data show CDR1 as KGHSH and CDR2 as LQKENI. The CDR3 contains 12 residues. V dropped 3 bases and J dropped 8 bases, with 10 bases sitting between them.

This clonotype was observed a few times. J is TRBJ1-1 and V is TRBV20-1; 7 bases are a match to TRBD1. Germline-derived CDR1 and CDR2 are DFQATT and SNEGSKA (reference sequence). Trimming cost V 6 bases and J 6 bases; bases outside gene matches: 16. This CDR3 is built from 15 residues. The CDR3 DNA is TGCAGTGCCTTTAGAACAGGGGCCGGATCCTCTGAAGCTTTCTTT. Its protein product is CSAFRTGAGSSEAFF.

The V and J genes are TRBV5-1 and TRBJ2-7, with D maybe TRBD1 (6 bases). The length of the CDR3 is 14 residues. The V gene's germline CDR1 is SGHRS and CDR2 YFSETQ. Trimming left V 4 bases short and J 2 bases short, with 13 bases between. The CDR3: CASSDDRLAYEQYF. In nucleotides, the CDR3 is TGCGCCAGCAGCGACGACAGGCTCGCCTACGAGCAGTACTTC.

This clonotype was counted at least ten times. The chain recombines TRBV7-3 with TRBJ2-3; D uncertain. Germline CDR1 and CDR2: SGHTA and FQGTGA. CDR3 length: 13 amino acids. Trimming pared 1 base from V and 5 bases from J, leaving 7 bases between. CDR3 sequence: CASSLSPRDTQYF. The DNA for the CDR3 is TGTGCCAGCAGCTTAAGCCCCAGAGATACGCAGTATTTT.

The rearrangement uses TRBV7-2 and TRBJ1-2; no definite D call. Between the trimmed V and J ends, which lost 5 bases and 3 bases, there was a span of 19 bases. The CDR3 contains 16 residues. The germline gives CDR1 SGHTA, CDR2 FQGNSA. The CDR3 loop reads CASSEYPRRKDYGYTF. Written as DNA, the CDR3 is TGTGCCAGCAGCGAATATCCGCGTCGGAAGGACTATGGCTACACCTTC.

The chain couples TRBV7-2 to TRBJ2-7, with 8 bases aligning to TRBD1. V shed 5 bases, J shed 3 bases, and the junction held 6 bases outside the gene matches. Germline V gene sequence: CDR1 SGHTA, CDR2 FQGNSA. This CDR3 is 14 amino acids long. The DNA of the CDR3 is TGTGCCAGCAGCGGAACAGGGGGAGTCTACGAGCAGTACTTC. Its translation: CASSGTGGVYEQYF.

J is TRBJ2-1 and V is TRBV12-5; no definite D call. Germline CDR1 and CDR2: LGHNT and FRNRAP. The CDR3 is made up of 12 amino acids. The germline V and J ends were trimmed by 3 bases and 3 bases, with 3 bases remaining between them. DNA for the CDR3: TGTGCTAGTGGTTTCCTCTACAATGAGCAGTTCTTC. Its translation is CASGFLYNEQFF.

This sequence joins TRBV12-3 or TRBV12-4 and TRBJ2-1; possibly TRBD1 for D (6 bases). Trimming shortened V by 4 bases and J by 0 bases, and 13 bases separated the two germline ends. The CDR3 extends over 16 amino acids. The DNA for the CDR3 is TGTGCCAGCAGTTATATTGGGGGCCCCTCCTACAATGAGCAGTTCTTC. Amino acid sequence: CASSYIGGPSYNEQFF.

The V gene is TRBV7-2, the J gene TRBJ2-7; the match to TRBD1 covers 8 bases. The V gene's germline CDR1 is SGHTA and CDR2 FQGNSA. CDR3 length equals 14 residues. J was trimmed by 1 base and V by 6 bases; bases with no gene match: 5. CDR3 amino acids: CASRRGQGSYEQYV. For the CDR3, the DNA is TGTGCCAGCAGGCGCGGACAGGGATCCTACGAGCAGTACGTC.

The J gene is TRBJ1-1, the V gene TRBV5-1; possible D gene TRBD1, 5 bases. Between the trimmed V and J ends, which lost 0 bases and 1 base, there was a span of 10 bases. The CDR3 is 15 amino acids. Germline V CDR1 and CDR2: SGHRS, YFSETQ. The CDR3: CASSLVQGGNTEAFF. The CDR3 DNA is TGCGCCAGCAGCTTGGTGCAGGGAGGGAACACTGAAGCTTTCTTT. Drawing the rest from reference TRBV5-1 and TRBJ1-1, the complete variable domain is KAGVTQTPRYLIKTRGQQVTLSCSPISGHRSVSWYQQTPGQGLQFLFEYFSETQRNKGNFPGRFSGRQFSNSRSEMNVSTLELGDSALYLCASSLVQGGNTEAFFGQGTRLTVV.

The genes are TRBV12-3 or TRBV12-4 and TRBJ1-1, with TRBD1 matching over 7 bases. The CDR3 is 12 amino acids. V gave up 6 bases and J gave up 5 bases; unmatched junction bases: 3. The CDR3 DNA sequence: TGTGCCAGCAGACAGACAGGGACTGAAGCTTTCTTT. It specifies CASRQTGTEAFF.

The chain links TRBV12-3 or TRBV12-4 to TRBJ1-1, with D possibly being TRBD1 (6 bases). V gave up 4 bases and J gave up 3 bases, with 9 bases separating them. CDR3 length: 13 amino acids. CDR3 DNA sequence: TGTGCCAGCAGTTCCACAGGGTACACTGAAGCTTTCTTT. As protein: CASSSTGYTEAFF.

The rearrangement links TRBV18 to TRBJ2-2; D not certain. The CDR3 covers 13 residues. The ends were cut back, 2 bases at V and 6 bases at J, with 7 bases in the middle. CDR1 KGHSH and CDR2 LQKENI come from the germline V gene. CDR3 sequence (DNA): TGTGCCAGCTCACCAGACCAGTCCGGGGAGCTGTTTTTT. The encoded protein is CASSPDQSGELFF.

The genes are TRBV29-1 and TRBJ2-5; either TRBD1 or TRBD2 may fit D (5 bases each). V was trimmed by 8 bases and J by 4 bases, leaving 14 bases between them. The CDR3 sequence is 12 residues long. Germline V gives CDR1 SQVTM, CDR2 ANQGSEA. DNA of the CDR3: TGCAGCTCAAGCCCAGGGACAGAGACCCAGTACTTC. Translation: CSSSPGTETQYF. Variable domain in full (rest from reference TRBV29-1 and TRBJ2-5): SAVISQKPSRDICQRGTSLTIQCQVDSQVTMMFWYRQQPGQSLTLIATANQGSEATYESGFVIDKFPISRPNLTFSTLTVSNMSPEDSSIYLCSSSPGTETQYFGPGTRLLVL.

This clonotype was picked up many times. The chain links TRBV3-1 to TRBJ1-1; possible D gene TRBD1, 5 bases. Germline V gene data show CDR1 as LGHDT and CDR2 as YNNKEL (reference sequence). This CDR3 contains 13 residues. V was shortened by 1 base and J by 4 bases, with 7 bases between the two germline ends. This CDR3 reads CASSQGRGTEAFF. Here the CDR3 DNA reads TGTGCCAGCAGCCAAGGGAGGGGCACTGAAGCTTTCTTT. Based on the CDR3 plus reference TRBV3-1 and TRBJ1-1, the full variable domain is DTAVSQTPKYLVTQMGNDKSIKCEQNLGHDTMYWYKQDSKKFLKIMFSYNNKELIINETVPNRFSPKSPDKAHLNLHINSLELGDSAVYFCASSQGRGTEAFFGQGTRLTVV.